The rows below give T cell receptor beta chains drawn from one sample of a study of OX40 agonist ivuxolimab in advanced cancers. Assay: immunoSEQ multiplex PCR; the TCRdb copy retains only in-frame clones and omits some. The repertoire holds approximately 82,000 clones, with approximately 88% as singletons. The sample consisted of CD4+ or CD8+ T cells sorted from blood, taken in a trial of the OX40 agonist ivuxolimab. These receptors originate from an adult with an advanced solid tumor such as melanoma, head and neck, liver or kidney cancer. The CDR3 runs from the conserved cysteine through the conserved F or W. A D gene is named only where the DNA matches it firmly. Part of the rows lack a size; the others show once, few, many or a class for expanded clones.

v_call: TRBV2; d_call: -; clone_size: -; j_call: TRBJ2-5; cdr3_aa: CASCPVVDQETQYF; cdr3_nt: TGTGCCAGCTGCCCCGTGGTAGATCAAGAGACCCAGTACTTC
v_call: TRBV11-2; d_call: -; clone_size: -; j_call: TRBJ2-1; cdr3_aa: CASSVYRLSNEQFF; cdr3_nt: TGTGCCAGCAGCGTATACAGGTTATCCAATGAGCAGTTCTTC
v_call: TRBV29-1; d_call: TRBD1; clone_size: -; j_call: TRBJ2-1; cdr3_aa: CSKRTGLVEDFSYNEQFF; cdr3_nt: TGCAGCAAAAGGACAGGGCTTGTTGAGGACTTCTCCTACAATGAGCAGTTCTTC
v_call: TRBV6-5; d_call: -; clone_size: -; j_call: TRBJ2-5; cdr3_aa: CASTTELGETQYF; cdr3_nt: TGTGCCAGCACTACCGAACTGGGGGAGACCCAGTACTTC
v_call: TRBV27; d_call: -; clone_size: once; j_call: TRBJ2-7; cdr3_aa: CASSFRLGAYEQYF; cdr3_nt: TGTGCCAGCAGTTTTCGACTGGGAGCCTACGAGCAGTACTTC
v_call: TRBV28; d_call: -; clone_size: -; j_call: TRBJ2-1; cdr3_aa: CASSSGTTDNEQFF; cdr3_nt: TGTGCCAGCAGTTCCGGGACAACAGACAATGAGCAGTTCTTC
v_call: TRBV7-7; d_call: TRBD2; clone_size: -; j_call: TRBJ2-3; cdr3_aa: CASSLAGGMDTQYF; cdr3_nt: TGTGCTAGCAGCTTAGCGGGGGGCATGGATACGCAGTATTTT
v_call: TRBV13; d_call: -; clone_size: -; j_call: TRBJ1-1; cdr3_aa: CASSGRTRGPEAFF; cdr3_nt: TGTGCCAGCAGCGGCCGGACCCGGGGTCCTGAAGCTTTCTTT
v_call: TRBV7-2; d_call: -; clone_size: -; j_call: TRBJ2-2; cdr3_aa: CASSSYYTGELFF; cdr3_nt: TGTGCCAGCAGCTCCTATTACACCGGGGAGCTGTTTTTT
v_call: TRBV7-6; d_call: -; clone_size: -; j_call: TRBJ2-1; cdr3_aa: CASSSGLTLYNEQFF; cdr3_nt: TGTGCCAGCAGCTCCGGACTGACCCTTTACAATGAGCAGTTCTTC
v_call: TRBV18; d_call: -; clone_size: once; j_call: TRBJ1-2; cdr3_aa: CASSPRVLTGRTFYGYTF; cdr3_nt: TGTGCCAGCTCACCACGGGTCTTAACAGGGCGAACCTTCTATGGCTACACCTTC
v_call: TRBV5-1; d_call: -; clone_size: -; j_call: TRBJ2-5; cdr3_aa: CASSLRGKRAEETQYF; cdr3_nt: TGCGCCAGCAGCTTACGGGGGAAACGGGCGGAGGAGACCCAGTACTTC
v_call: TRBV7-3; d_call: -; clone_size: -; j_call: TRBJ2-3; cdr3_aa: CASSQRWTDTQYF; cdr3_nt: TGTGCCAGCAGCCAAAGGTGGACAGATACGCAGTATTTT
v_call: TRBV4-1; d_call: TRBD1; clone_size: -; j_call: TRBJ1-4; cdr3_aa: CASSQTGVREKLFF; cdr3_nt: TGCGCCAGCAGCCAAACAGGGGTAAGGGAAAAACTGTTTTTT
v_call: TRBV1; d_call: -; clone_size: -; j_call: TRBJ2-1; cdr3_aa: CTSSQDSRRSGGYNEQFF; cdr3_nt: TGCACCAGCAGCCAAGATTCCCGGCGAAGCGGGGGCTACAATGAGCAGTTCTTC
v_call: TRBV5-8; d_call: -; clone_size: -; j_call: TRBJ2-7; cdr3_aa: CASSPSRSYEQYF; cdr3_nt: TGTGCCAGCAGCCCCAGCCGTTCCTACGAGCAGTACTTC
v_call: TRBV18; d_call: TRBD2; clone_size: once; j_call: TRBJ2-3; cdr3_aa: CASSRLAGGPGDTQYF; cdr3_nt: TGTGCCAGCTCAAGACTAGCGGGAGGGCCGGGCGATACGCAGTATTTT
v_call: TRBV10-3; d_call: -; clone_size: -; j_call: TRBJ2-5; cdr3_aa: CAIGGIGSQETQYF; cdr3_nt: TGTGCCATCGGGGGAATTGGGTCCCAAGAGACCCAGTACTTC
v_call: TRBV29-1; d_call: TRBD2; clone_size: -; j_call: TRBJ2-3; cdr3_aa: CSVEGGASGSDTQYF; cdr3_nt: TGCAGCGTTGAGGGGGGGGCTAGCGGGTCCGATACGCAGTATTTT
v_call: TRBV2; d_call: -; clone_size: once; j_call: TRBJ2-6; cdr3_aa: CASSPGFSRLSGANVLTF; cdr3_nt: TGTGCCAGCAGCCCCGGCTTCTCCCGGCTCTCTGGGGCCAACGTCCTGACTTTC
v_call: TRBV5-4; d_call: TRBD2; clone_size: -; j_call: TRBJ2-3; cdr3_aa: CASSRRGGTDTQYF; cdr3_nt: TGTGCCAGCAGTCGGCGGGGGGGCACAGATACGCAGTATTTT
v_call: TRBV2; d_call: -; clone_size: -; j_call: TRBJ2-2; cdr3_aa: CASSEALYDLNTGELFF; cdr3_nt: TGTGCCAGCAGTGAAGCGCTATATGACCTGAACACCGGGGAGCTGTTTTTT
v_call: TRBV19; d_call: -; clone_size: -; j_call: TRBJ1-2; cdr3_aa: CASSNLQGFPYTF; cdr3_nt: TGTGCCAGTAGTAACCTACAGGGATTTCCCTACACCTTC
v_call: TRBV28; d_call: TRBD2; clone_size: -; j_call: TRBJ2-3; cdr3_aa: CASRDVAGGLTDTQYF; cdr3_nt: TGTGCCAGCAGAGACGTGGCGGGGGGGCTAACAGATACGCAGTATTTT
v_call: TRBV7-9; d_call: -; clone_size: -; j_call: TRBJ2-7; cdr3_aa: CASSPTGPYEQYF; cdr3_nt: TGTGCCAGCAGTCCTACAGGGCCCTACGAGCAGTACTTC
v_call: TRBV11-2; d_call: TRBD2; clone_size: -; j_call: TRBJ2-2; cdr3_aa: CASSALPPDGTSSGGELFF; cdr3_nt: TGTGCCAGCAGCGCCCTACCCCCCGATGGGACTAGTTCGGGCGGGGAGCTGTTTTTT
v_call: TRBV9; d_call: -; clone_size: -; j_call: TRBJ2-6; cdr3_aa: CASSPRRAGANVLTF; cdr3_nt: TGTGCCAGCAGCCCCCGGCGCGCTGGGGCCAACGTCCTGACTTTC
v_call: TRBV28; d_call: -; clone_size: -; j_call: TRBJ2-2; cdr3_aa: CASLQTFTTGELFF; cdr3_nt: TGTGCCAGCCTCCAAACTTTTACCACCGGGGAGCTGTTTTTT
v_call: TRBV27; d_call: -; clone_size: -; j_call: TRBJ1-2; cdr3_aa: CASSPYLRANYGYTF; cdr3_nt: TGTGCCAGCAGTCCTTATCTTCGAGCTAACTATGGCTACACCTTC
v_call: TRBV27; d_call: TRBD2; clone_size: once; j_call: TRBJ2-7; cdr3_aa: CASEAGGSHEQYF; cdr3_nt: TGTGCCAGCGAAGCGGGGGGATCCCACGAGCAGTACTTC
v_call: TRBV10-3; d_call: TRBD2; clone_size: -; j_call: TRBJ2-1; cdr3_aa: CAISSSLAGDNEQFF; cdr3_nt: TGTGCCATCAGCTCCTCACTAGCGGGAGACAATGAGCAGTTCTTC
v_call: TRBV27; d_call: -; clone_size: -; j_call: TRBJ1-5; cdr3_aa: CASSLPAGDSNQPQHF; cdr3_nt: TGTGCCAGCAGTTTACCGGCGGGGGATAGCAATCAGCCCCAGCATTTT
v_call: TRBV6-1; d_call: -; clone_size: -; j_call: TRBJ2-7; cdr3_aa: CASATPGSYEQYF; cdr3_nt: TGTGCCAGCGCTACTCCGGGTTCCTACGAGCAGTACTTC
v_call: TRBV28; d_call: -; clone_size: once; j_call: TRBJ2-7; cdr3_aa: CASSSPGTTNLLEQYF; cdr3_nt: TGTGCCAGCAGTTCCCCTGGGACAACTAATCTCCTCGAGCAGTACTTC
v_call: TRBV19; d_call: -; clone_size: -; j_call: TRBJ2-1; cdr3_aa: CASSRGDNEQFF; cdr3_nt: TGTGCCAGTAGTAGAGGGGACAATGAGCAGTTCTTC
v_call: TRBV11-2; d_call: -; clone_size: -; j_call: TRBJ1-1; cdr3_aa: CASSLWSDDTEAFF; cdr3_nt: TGTGCCAGCAGCCTCTGGAGTGACGACACTGAAGCTTTCTTT
v_call: TRBV7-6; d_call: -; clone_size: once; j_call: TRBJ2-3; cdr3_aa: CASSLVAGTDTQYF; cdr3_nt: TGTGCCAGCAGCTTAGTGGCGGGAACAGATACGCAGTATTTT
v_call: TRBV2; d_call: TRBD2; clone_size: -; j_call: TRBJ2-5; cdr3_aa: CASSRDPGGTQYF; cdr3_nt: TGTGCCAGCAGCAGGGATCCGGGGGGGACCCAGTACTTC
v_call: TRBV6-5; d_call: -; clone_size: -; j_call: TRBJ1-1; cdr3_aa: CASSTREVDTEAFF; cdr3_nt: TGTGCCAGCAGTACCCGCGAGGTCGACACTGAAGCTTTCTTT
v_call: TRBV9; d_call: TRBD1; clone_size: -; j_call: TRBJ2-7; cdr3_aa: CASSPGQFPYEQYF; cdr3_nt: TGTGCCAGCAGCCCGGGACAGTTTCCCTACGAGCAGTACTTC